This T cell receptor (beta chain) was profiled in a study of T cells in Graves' hyperthyroidism and ophthalmopathy. For the study at large: Peripheral blood sampling occurred at initial diagnosis, before any treatment. Points from the study as a whole: Stable hyperthyroidism was separated from ophthalmopathy by a model based on 13 V-J features.

Per the germline V gene, CDR1 is MDHEN and CDR2 is SYDVKM. The CDR3 contains 13 residues. Losses at the gene ends were 5 bases for V and 1 base for J; bases not matched to a gene: 2. TCR beta CDR3 region amplification was performed from RNA transcripts. When the TCR CDR3 underwent first-round RT-PCR, the HTBI primer set was used. TCRdb redid the calling of the multiplex PCR reads with MiXCR, one entry per CDR3 protein. The sample yields 300,000 to 350,000 distinct CDR3 sequences, roughly 18% seen once. Each 10 ml fresh peripheral blood draw supplied the PBMCs. This clonotype was counted many times. Antigen: not known.

The receptor was derived from a woman aged 45-65 years with Graves' hyperthyroidism. The J gene is TRBJ2-7, the V gene TRBV28; 7 bases match TRBD1. The sequencing sample was made of blood. The CDR3: CASSGDSSYEQYF. The CDR3 DNA is TGTGCCAGCAGTGGGGACAGTTCCTACGAGCAGTACTTC.